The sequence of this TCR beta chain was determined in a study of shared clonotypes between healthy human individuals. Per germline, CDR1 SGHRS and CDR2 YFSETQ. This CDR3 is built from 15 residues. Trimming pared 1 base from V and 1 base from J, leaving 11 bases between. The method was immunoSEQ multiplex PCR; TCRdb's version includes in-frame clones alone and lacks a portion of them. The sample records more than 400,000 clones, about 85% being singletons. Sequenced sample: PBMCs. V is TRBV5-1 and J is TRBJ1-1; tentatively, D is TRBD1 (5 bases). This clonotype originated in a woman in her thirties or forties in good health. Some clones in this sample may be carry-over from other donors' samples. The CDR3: CASSLLGPRNTEAFF. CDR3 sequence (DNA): TGCGCCAGCAGCTTGTTGGGACCTAGGAACACTGAAGCTTTCTTT.